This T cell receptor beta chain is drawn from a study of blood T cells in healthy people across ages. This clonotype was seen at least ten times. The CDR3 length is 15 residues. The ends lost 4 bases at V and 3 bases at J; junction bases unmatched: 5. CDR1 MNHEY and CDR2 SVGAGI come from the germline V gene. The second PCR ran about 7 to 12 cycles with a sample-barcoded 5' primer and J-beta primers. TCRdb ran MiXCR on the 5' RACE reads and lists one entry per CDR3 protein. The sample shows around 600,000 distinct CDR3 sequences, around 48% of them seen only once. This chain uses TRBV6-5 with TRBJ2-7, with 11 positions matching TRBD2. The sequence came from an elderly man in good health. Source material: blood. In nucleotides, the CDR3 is TGTGCCAGCAGTTCCCGACTAGCGGGGTTCTACGAGCAGTACTTC. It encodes CASSSRLAGFYEQYF.